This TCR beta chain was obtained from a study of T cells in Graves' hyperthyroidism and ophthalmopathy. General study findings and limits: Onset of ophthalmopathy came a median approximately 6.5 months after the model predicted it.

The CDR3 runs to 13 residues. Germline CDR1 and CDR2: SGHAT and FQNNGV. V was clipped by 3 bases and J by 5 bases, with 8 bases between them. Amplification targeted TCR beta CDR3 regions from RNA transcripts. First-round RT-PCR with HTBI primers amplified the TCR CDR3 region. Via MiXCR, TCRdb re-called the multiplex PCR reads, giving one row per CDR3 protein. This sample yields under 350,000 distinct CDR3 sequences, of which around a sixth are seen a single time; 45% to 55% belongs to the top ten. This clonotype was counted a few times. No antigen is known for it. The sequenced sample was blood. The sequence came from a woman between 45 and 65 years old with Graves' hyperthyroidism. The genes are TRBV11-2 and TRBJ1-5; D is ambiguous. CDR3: CASSFGIDQPQHF. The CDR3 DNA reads TGTGCCAGCAGCTTTGGGATTGATCAGCCCCAGCATTTT.